This TCR beta chain was identified during a study of T-cell memory formation after mild COVID-19. Study-level points and caveats: Some SARS-CoV-2-responding clones were already detected in memory before infection. While clones contracting from day 15 to 85 were balanced between CD4 and CD8, later expanders leaned CD4+. Contracting CD4+ clones sat mainly in CM and EM; CD8+ in EMRA.

Of note for this clonotype: Its antigen is unknown.

TCRdb itself ran the 5' RACE reads through MiXCR, one entry per CDR3 protein. In the table there are some 450,000 distinct CDR3 sequences, around 20% of which are singletons. The clonotype comes from an adult woman who had mild COVID-19 (a few samples of this study predate the infection). Cell type and time point are not known. Sample: PBMCs or a T cell subset sorted from them (not recorded which).

This CDR3 reads CSARGTSGDSYNEQFF. The CDR3 DNA sequence: TGCAGTGCTAGAGGGACTAGCGGGGATTCCTACAATGAGCAGTTCTTC. The chain has TRBV20-1 and TRBJ2-1, with 12 bases identical to TRBD2. Per the germline V gene, CDR1 is DFQATT and CDR2 is SNEGSKA (reference sequence). J lost 1 base, V lost 1 base, and 2 bases had no gene match. The CDR3 covers 16 residues.